The T cell receptor (beta chain) under discussion was sequenced for a study of shared clonotypes between healthy human individuals. Study context: The plates for each donor numbered three CD4 naive, three CD4 memory, two CD8 naive and one CD8 memory.

From CD4+ cells came CD45RA+ naive and CD45RA-negative memory subsets. Germline loops: CDR1 KGHSH, CDR2 LQKENI. The length of the CDR3 is 13 residues. V lost 8 bases and J 3 bases, leaving 13 bases between the germline ends. Study-level findings and limits: Non-shared clonotypes displayed generation probabilities falling below those of clonotypes present in all four donors.

The protocol was immunoSEQ multiplex PCR, while the TCRdb copy is restricted to in-frame clones and leaves out a portion. The sample shows about 1.5 million clones, about 98% of them seen only once. This clone came up once. No antigen is known for it. V is TRBV18 and J is TRBJ1-1; D perhaps matches TRBD1 (6 bases). The sequencing sample was made of naive CD4+ T cells sorted from blood. Subset reported: CD45RA+ positively selected. This TCR was sampled from a man younger than 40 in good health. CDR3 DNA: TGTGCCAGCCGGGGGGGGCTTGACACTGAAGCTTTCTTT. It yields the protein CASRGGLDTEAFF.